The 30 T cell receptor beta chains presented below share a single source sample, sequenced in a study of T cell responses to AZD1222 COVID-19 vaccine. Data came from immunoSEQ multiplex PCR; TCRdb stores just in-frame clones and leaves some out. The sample carries 200,000 to 250,000 clones, just over 90% recorded once. The sample was peripheral blood, taken on day 0 of MenACWY control vaccination. These receptors all stem from an adult in good health.

The chain employs TRBV27 and TRBJ1-5; 7 nucleotides align to TRBD1. CDR1 and CDR2 from the germline V gene are MNHEY and SMNVEV (reference sequence). The CDR3 is made up of 14 amino acids. Losses at the gene ends were 6 bases for V and 6 bases for J; bases not matched to a gene: 8. CDR3 in amino acids: CASSLDRVRQPQHF. The DNA for the CDR3 is TGTGCCAGCAGCCTAGACAGGGTTCGTCAGCCCCAGCATTTT.

The V gene is TRBV5-1, the J gene TRBJ1-4; D is unclear. CDR3 length: 14 amino acids. CDR1 is SGHRS and CDR2 is YFSETQ in the germline V gene. V lost 2 bases and J lost 5, with 10 bases in between. CDR3 region: CASSFSSDNEKLFF. CDR3 nucleotides: TGCGCCAGCAGCTTTTCGTCAGACAATGAAAAACTGTTTTTT.

Written as DNA, the CDR3 is TGTGCTAGTGGTCTACAGGGGGCGCGCACTGAAGCTTTCTTT. This sequence encodes CASGLQGARTEAFF. V gene TRBV12-5 combines with J gene TRBJ1-1; 9 nucleotides line up with TRBD1. The V segment lost 5 bases and the J segment 4 bases; nucleotides outside the gene matches: 5. The CDR3 is 14 amino acids. CDR1 is LGHNT and CDR2 is FRNRAP in the germline V gene.

The CDR3 here is CAWSAGVHQPQHF. Written as DNA, the CDR3 is TGTGCCTGGAGCGCAGGGGTTCATCAGCCCCAGCATTTT. J is TRBJ1-5 and V is TRBV30; D may be TRBD1 (6 bases). The V end lost 3 bases, the J end lost 5 bases, and 11 bases lay between the germline ends. Germline V gives CDR1 GTSNPN, CDR2 SVGIG (reference sequence). The CDR3 totals 13 residues.

The gene calls are TRBV18 and TRBJ1-4; TRBD1 agrees at 9 bases. Germline V gene lookup returns CDR1 KGHSH and CDR2 LQKENI. This CDR3 contains 17 residues. The V segment lost 1 base and the J segment 2 bases; nucleotides outside the gene matches: 5. CDR3 protein: CASSPRTGAGTNEKLFF. The CDR3 DNA is TGTGCCAGCTCACCACGGACAGGGGCGGGGACTAATGAAAAACTGTTTTTT.

The rearrangement links TRBV3-1 (or the pseudogene TRBV3-2) to TRBJ1-2, with a possible D match to TRBD1 (5 bases). Germline V gives CDR1 LGHDT, CDR2 YNNKEL (reference sequence). V was pared by 3 bases and J by 4 bases, with 15 bases between. CDR3 length equals 15 residues. The CDR3 spells CASSQGGVSGYGYTF. CDR3 in DNA: TGTGCCAGCAGCCAGGGGGGAGTATCTGGCTATGGCTACACCTTC.

The chain is built from TRBV19 and TRBJ1-2, with 9 bases lining up with TRBD1. The V gene's germline CDR1 is LNHDA and CDR2 SQIVND (reference sequence). This CDR3 is built from 14 residues. J lost 4 bases, V lost 7 bases, and 7 bases had no gene match. The CDR3 DNA follows: TGTGCCAGTACATGGGACAGGGATATCTATGGCTACACCTTC. Translation gives CASTWDRDIYGYTF.

The chain couples TRBV4-3 to TRBJ2-7, with TRBD2 as a possible D gene (5 bases). Germline values: CDR1 LGHNA, CDR2 YSLEER. The CDR3 consists of 16 residues. V was pared by 4 bases and J by 7 bases, with 23 bases between. DNA of the CDR3: TGCGCCAGCAGCCCCCGGAGGAGGTATTTCGTTAAAGAGCAGTACTTC. It is translated as CASSPRRRYFVKEQYF.

Ten or more counts support this clone. The chain joins TRBV7-6 to TRBJ2-2; 12 bases are a match to TRBD1. This CDR3 contains 19 residues. V shed 5 bases, J shed 5 bases, and the junction held 15 bases outside the gene matches. CDR1 SGHVS and CDR2 FNYEAQ come from the germline V gene. CDR3 coding DNA: TGTGCCAGCAGCCGGGACAGGGGGCGAACGTATAAAGGAACCGGGGAGCTGTTTTTT. This translates into CASSRDRGRTYKGTGELFF. The full variable domain, completed using reference TRBV7-6 and TRBJ2-2, is GAGVSQSPRYKVTKRGQDVALRCDPISGHVSLYWYRQALGQGPEFLTYFNYEAQQDKSGLPNDRFSAERPEGSISTLTIQRTEQRDSAMYRCASSRDRGRTYKGTGELFFGEGSRLTVL.

The chain carries TRBV7-6 and TRBJ1-6; possible D gene TRBD1, 6 bases. The CDR3 runs 16 residues. CDR1 is SGHVS and CDR2 is FNYEAQ in the germline V gene. Trimming took 1 base from V and 6 from J, leaving 13 bases between them. The CDR3 reads CASSLGNQGTNSPLHF. CDR3 DNA sequence: TGTGCCAGCAGCTTAGGCAATCAGGGGACTAATTCACCCCTCCACTTT.

The chain joins TRBV11-2 to TRBJ2-7; D is unclear. Trimming shortened V by 4 bases and J by 0 bases, and 19 bases separated the two germline ends. The germline V gene encodes CDR1 SGHAT and CDR2 FQNNGV. The CDR3 loop spans 17 amino acids. CDR3 DNA sequence: TGTGCCAGCAGCTCCTCCCTCAACGGTATAAACTCCTACGAGCAGTACTTC. This gives the protein CASSSSLNGINSYEQYF.

V is TRBV7-8 and J is TRBJ1-5; D is unresolved. There are 14 residues in the CDR3. The germline CDR1 and CDR2 sequences are SGHVS and FQNEAQ. Trimming pared 0 bases from V and 3 bases from J, leaving 6 bases between. The chain's CDR3 is CASSLALPNQPQHF. CDR3 in DNA: TGTGCCAGCAGCTTAGCCCTTCCCAATCAGCCCCAGCATTTT.

This clone was seen once. This rearrangement joins TRBV27 to TRBJ2-3; tentative D call: TRBD1 (5 bases). V lost 0 bases and J lost 0, with 13 bases in between. The CDR3 is made up of 17 amino acids. Per the germline V gene, CDR1 is MNHEY and CDR2 is SMNVEV (reference sequence). The DNA of the CDR3 is TGTGCCAGCAGTTTATCGTTGCCAGGGCTTAGCACAGATACGCAGTATTTT. Residues: CASSLSLPGLSTDTQYF.

The chain is built from TRBV19 and TRBJ1-2; tentative D call: TRBD1 (5 bases). The germline gives CDR1 LNHDA, CDR2 SQIVND (reference sequence). V lost 5 bases and J lost 2, with 15 bases in between. There are 15 residues in the CDR3. In DNA form, the CDR3 reads TGTGCCAGTAGTTCCGGCAGGGTGGGGAACTATGGCTACACCTTC. This translates into CASSSGRVGNYGYTF.

V and J are TRBV5-1 and TRBJ1-1, with 7 bases matching TRBD1. With V trimmed by 0 bases and J by 5 bases, 7 bases remained unmatched. The CDR3 has 15 residues. CDR1 SGHRS and CDR2 YFSETQ come from the germline V gene. The CDR3 spells CASSLGVTGKTEAFF. CDR3 coding DNA: TGCGCCAGCAGCTTGGGGGTGACAGGGAAGACTGAAGCTTTCTTT.

The rearrangement uses TRBV10-3 and TRBJ1-2; unclear D gene. The V end was cut by 8 bases, the J end by 3 bases, with 13 bases between. Germline V gene data show CDR1 as ENHRY and CDR2 as SYGVKD. CDR3 length equals 13 residues. This CDR3 is CAIGQVPDYGYTF. As DNA, the CDR3 is TGTGCCATCGGTCAGGTCCCGGACTATGGCTACACCTTC.

The gene calls are TRBV6-5 and TRBJ1-2; D remains unclear. From germline, CDR1 is MNHEY and CDR2 SVGAGI. V gave up 2 bases and J gave up 5 bases, with 9 bases separating them. The CDR3 sequence is 13 residues long. This CDR3 is CASSYGQEYGYTF. CDR3 sequence (DNA): TGTGCCAGCAGTTACGGCCAGGAATATGGCTACACCTTC.

The chain couples TRBV12-3 or TRBV12-4 to TRBJ1-2, with D perhaps matching TRBD1 (6 bases). V dropped 2 bases and J dropped 10 bases, with 11 bases sitting between them. CDR3 length: 12 residues. CDR3 protein: CASSLSGGAYTF. CDR3 nucleotides: TGTGCCAGCAGTTTATCCGGGGGCGCCTACACCTTC.

The chain couples TRBV10-3 to TRBJ2-1; TRBD2 might be the D (5 bases). The V end was cut by 6 bases, the J end by 8 bases, with 14 bases between. This CDR3 comprises 13 residues. Germline lookup yields CDR1 ENHRY and CDR2 SYGVKD. CDR3 residues: CAISRMEAYEQFF. DNA for the CDR3: TGTGCCATCAGCAGAATGGAGGCCTATGAGCAGTTCTTC.

The chain recombines TRBV6-4 with TRBJ1-5; 8 bases are shared with TRBD1. V dropped 5 bases and J dropped 6; count of bases not matched to a gene: 6. Per germline, CDR1 MRHNA and CDR2 SNTAGT. The CDR3 is 14 amino acids. The CDR3 here is CASSPEQGVQPQHF. The CDR3 DNA follows: TGTGCCAGCAGTCCGGAACAGGGGGTTCAGCCCCAGCATTTT.

The chain couples TRBV6-2 or TRBV6-3 to TRBJ2-1; unclear D gene. The CDR3 length is 16 residues. Germline V gene sequence: CDR1 MNHEY, CDR2 SVGEGT. Trimming pared 2 bases from V and 5 bases from J, leaving 16 bases between. In nucleotides, the CDR3 is TGTGCCAGCAGTTACGGGAAAGGAGATTTTGACAATGAGCAGTTCTTC. Translation gives CASSYGKGDFDNEQFF.

This clone was picked up one time. The chain is built from TRBV19 and TRBJ1-6, with D tentatively TRBD1 (6 bases). V was trimmed by 8 bases and J by 4 bases, leaving 12 bases between them. The CDR3 runs to 14 residues. Germline CDR1 reads LNHDA; CDR2 reads SQIVND (reference sequence). The CDR3 DNA follows: TGTGCCAGTTGGACAGCGTCATATAATTCACCCCTCCACTTT. This gives the protein CASWTASYNSPLHF.

The chain couples TRBV19 to TRBJ1-6, with 10 bases lining up with TRBD1. From germline, CDR1 is LNHDA and CDR2 SQIVND (reference sequence). V was pared by 4 bases and J by 7 bases, with 1 base of the junction left unmatched. The CDR3 covers 14 residues. The CDR3 loop is CASSTGQGNSPLHF. In DNA, the CDR3 is TGTGCCAGTAGTACGGGACAGGGGAATTCACCCCTCCACTTT. Combining the CDR3 with reference TRBV19 and TRBJ1-6 gives the whole variable domain DGGITQSPKYLFRKEGQNVTLSCEQNLNHDAMYWYRQDPGQGLRLIYYSQIVNDFQKGDIAEGYSVSREKKESFPLTVTSAQKNPTAFYLCASSTGQGNSPLHFGNGTRLTVT.

In its sample, this clone was seen a few times. The rearrangement uses TRBV5-5 and TRBJ1-2; D is uncertain. The CDR3 covers 14 residues. The germline V gene encodes CDR1 SGHKS and CDR2 YYEKEE (reference sequence). Trimming cost V 0 bases and J 2 bases, with 8 bases left between them. In DNA, the CDR3 is TGTGCCAGCAGCTTGGAACGGTCCAACTATGGCTACACCTTC. This encodes CASSLERSNYGYTF.

The chain links TRBV27 to TRBJ2-3, with TRBD1 identical over 10 bases. The J segment lost 1 base and the V segment lost 7 bases, leaving 8 bases of the junction unmatched. Germline-derived CDR1 and CDR2 are MNHEY and SMNVEV (reference sequence). CDR3 length equals 16 residues. The CDR3 reads CASTLGGQGRTDTQYF. CDR3 coding DNA: TGTGCCAGCACCTTGGGGGGACAGGGGCGCACAGATACGCAGTATTTT.

The chain joins TRBV10-3 to TRBJ1-5, with a possible D match to TRBD1 (6 bases). Between the trimmed V and J ends, which lost 0 bases and 2 bases, there was a span of 11 bases. The CDR3 is 16 amino acids. Germline V gives CDR1 ENHRY, CDR2 SYGVKD. This CDR3 reads CAISESGGLGNQPQHF. CDR3 nucleotide sequence: TGTGCCATCAGTGAGTCGGGGGGGCTTGGCAATCAGCCCCAGCATTTT.

The CDR3 is CASSPRGGLNTEAFF. The CDR3 bases are TGTGCCAGCAGTCCTCGGGGGGGCCTGAACACTGAAGCTTTCTTT. The V call is TRBV6-5, the J call TRBJ1-1; D may be TRBD1 (6 bases). V gave up 5 bases and J gave up 0 bases, with 13 bases separating them. The CDR3 extends over 15 amino acids. The germline V gene has CDR1 MNHEY and CDR2 SVGAGI.

This clone was detected once. This rearrangement joins TRBV6-5 to TRBJ1-2; 7 bases are shared with TRBD1. This CDR3 is 15 amino acids long. The ends lost 6 bases at V and 4 bases at J; junction bases unmatched: 11. Germline V gives CDR1 MNHEY, CDR2 SVGAGI. The CDR3 DNA is TGTGCCAGCAGGGGACGGGACAGCAGTTCCTATGGCTACACCTTC. This translates into CASRGRDSSSYGYTF.

This sequence joins TRBV5-4 and TRBJ2-1; 12 bases agree with TRBD2. The germline gives CDR1 SGHNT, CDR2 YYREEE (reference sequence). The CDR3 runs 16 residues. V shed 2 bases and J 7 bases; nucleotides not matched to a gene: 7. The CDR3 region has the DNA TGTGCCAGCAGCTTCCTAGCGGGGGGGCTGGGGAATGAGCAGTTCTTC. Amino acid sequence: CASSFLAGGLGNEQFF.

This chain uses TRBV6-5 with TRBJ1-2; 10 bases match TRBD1. CDR1 is MNHEY and CDR2 is SVGAGI in the germline V gene. This CDR3 region has 15 residues. The trim removed 2 bases at V and 3 bases at J, leaving 3 bases unmatched. The CDR3 DNA sequence: TGTGCCAGCAGTTACCCCGGGACAGGGGACTATGGCTACACCTTC. It specifies CASSYPGTGDYGYTF.